This T cell receptor (beta chain) was retrieved from a study of blood T cell repertoires in COVID-19. Looking at the study overall: There were acute and convalescent COVID-19 samples, and they came from the United States, Italy and Spain. T cells, B-cell-depleted T cells, or PBMCs provided the cDNA or gDNA that served as material.

In the original processing: By means of reference gene primer amplification, nucleated cell counts were estimated. Repertoires were generated with immunoSEQ multiplex PCR, while TCRdb's copy carries only in-frame clones and drops some. V and J calls and clone size come straight from that table; D and trimming were deduced from the DNA. The repertoire holds over 25,000 clones, with around four fifths as singletons. This clone has a handful of counts. Germline CDR1 and CDR2: MNHNS and SASEGT. Trimming removed 2 bases at V and 8 bases at J, with 12 bases between. The length of the CDR3 is 14 residues. This TCR was recovered from a man aged 80 or over with acute or convalescent COVID-19. The V gene is TRBV6-1, the J gene TRBJ1-4; D call uncertain. Source material: peripheral blood. The CDR3 DNA follows: TGTGCCAGCAGTGAAAGGAGGGCGGGAGAAAAACTGTTTTTT. Its protein is CASSERRAGEKLFF.